Sequencing of this T cell receptor beta chain was carried out in a study of identical twins. This clonotype was recorded many times. The cDNA had a unique molecular identifier and a template-switch universal primer site. From the 5' RACE reads, TCRdb called clonotypes with MiXCR, one entry per CDR3 protein. Of 310,000 or so distinct CDR3 sequences in the sample, roughly 9% are singletons; the top ten hold roughly 7%. Germline CDR1 and CDR2: MGHDK and SYGVNS. V lost 8 bases and J 3 bases, leaving 11 bases between the germline ends. This CDR3 spans 12 amino acids. The same sample was also used in a study of yellow fever vaccine responses in identical twins.

This chain joins TRBV25-1 and TRBJ2-7; D might be TRBD1 or TRBD2, each matching 5 bases. Sequencing input: CD8+ T cells sorted from blood. This clonotype was sampled from a woman aged 18-35 years in good health. This CDR3 reads CASEGRHYEQYF. In DNA form, the CDR3 reads TGTGCCAGCGAGGGACGGCACTACGAGCAGTACTTC.